This TCR beta chain was recovered during a study of blood T cell repertoires in COVID-19. In the study's own analysis: For nucleated cells, counts were estimated from reference gene primer amplification. The protocol was immunoSEQ multiplex PCR, while the TCRdb copy is restricted to in-frame clones and leaves out a portion. V, J and clone size are those of that table, while D and trimming were read from the DNA. The sample yields about 230,000 clones, around 83% seen once. From germline, CDR1 is SGHRS and CDR2 YFSETQ. The CDR3 totals 15 residues. The junction had 9 bases not matched to a gene; V was cut back by 4 bases and J by 4 bases.

V is TRBV5-1 and J is TRBJ1-1; 8 bases align to TRBD1. The TCR originated in a woman aged 45-59 years with acute or convalescent COVID-19. Sample: peripheral blood. The CDR3 spells CASSPGTGWATEAFF. The CDR3 region has the DNA TGCGCCAGCAGCCCCGGGACAGGATGGGCCACTGAAGCTTTCTTT.